Presented here are 26 T cell receptor beta chains from one specimen sequenced in a study of T cells after yellow fever vaccination. TCRdb independently ran MiXCR on the 5' RACE reads; one entry per CDR3 protein. The sample has approximately 260,000 distinct CDR3 sequences; 13% are singletons. Material: CD4+ T cells sorted from PBMCs, obtained 45 days after the yellow fever booster vaccination. Receptors were obtained from a man in his thirties or forties who received the YFV17D yellow fever vaccine.

CDR3 coding DNA: TGTGCCAGCAGGAACCATCAGCGGGACATCACCGGGGAGCTGTTTTTT. Amino acids: CASRNHQRDITGELFF. This rearrangement joins TRBV6-2 or TRBV6-3 to TRBJ2-2; TRBD2 might be the D (7 bases). Deletions cut 6 bases from V and 4 bases from J, with 18 bases between. CDR1 is MNHEY and CDR2 is SVGEGT in the germline V gene. The CDR3 spans 16 residues.

This clonotype has at least ten counts. The chain carries TRBV7-6 and TRBJ2-1; 11 bases match TRBD1. Germline assignment: CDR1 SGHVS and CDR2 FNYEAQ. The V and J ends lost 4 bases and 6 bases, in that order; junction bases with no gene match: 8. The CDR3 extends over 16 amino acids. CDR3 DNA sequence: TGTGCCAGCAGCTCCCGTTGGGACAGGGGGGCCAATGAGCAGTTCTTC. As protein: CASSSRWDRGANEQFF.

This clonotype was observed a handful of times. The chain combines TRBV3-1 with TRBJ1-3; D gene uncertain. Trimming took 1 base from V and 4 from J, leaving 5 bases between them. Looked up from germline, CDR1 is LGHDT and CDR2 is YNNKEL (reference sequence). There are 13 residues in the CDR3. The DNA of the CDR3 is TGTGCCAGCAGCCAAGGTAGAGGAAACACCATATATTTT. Its translation is CASSQGRGNTIYF.

The table lists this clonotype with a few counts. The gene calls are TRBV11-2 and TRBJ2-5; 11 nucleotides align to TRBD1. CDR1 SGHAT and CDR2 FQNNGV come from the germline V gene. The CDR3 is made up of 13 amino acids. The junction had 1 base not matched to a gene; V was cut back by 7 bases and J by 3 bases. CDR3 residues: CASTGQGEETQYF. CDR3 sequence (DNA): TGTGCCAGCACGGGACAGGGGGAAGAGACCCAGTACTTC.

The V gene is TRBV19, the J gene TRBJ2-1; 11 bases agree with TRBD1. With V trimmed by 8 bases and J by 5 bases, 17 bases remained unmatched. Germline CDR1 is LNHDA and CDR2 is SQIVND (reference sequence). CDR3 length: 18 amino acids. The CDR3 DNA sequence: TGTGCCAGTCGCCCCCTAGGAAGTGGGGACAGGGGGGACAATGAGCAGTTCTTC. It encodes CASRPLGSGDRGDNEQFF.

The rearrangement links TRBV7-2 to TRBJ2-5; no clear D. Germline V lookup: CDR1 SGHTA, CDR2 FQGNSA. V lost 2 bases to trimming and J lost 5 bases, with 12 bases between them. The CDR3 runs 14 residues. Here the CDR3 DNA reads TGTGCCAGCAGCTTAATGGGCGCTGCCGAGACCCAGTACTTC. It specifies CASSLMGAAETQYF.

This clonotype was counted a few times. V usage is TRBV7-2 and J usage is TRBJ2-5, with 8 bases lining up with TRBD1. The V gene's germline CDR1 is SGHTA and CDR2 FQGNSA. The CDR3 extends over 13 amino acids. V lost 6 bases to trimming and J lost 5 bases; unmatched junction nucleotides: 5. The CDR3 DNA is TGTGCCAGCAGATCGACAGGGGTCGAGACCCAGTACTTC. It translates to CASRSTGVETQYF.

This clonotype showed up just a few times. The V and J genes are TRBV11-2 and TRBJ2-5; D might be TRBD1 or TRBD2, each matching 5 bases. Germline-derived CDR1 and CDR2 are SGHAT and FQNNGV. Between the trimmed V and J ends, which lost 3 bases and 5 bases, there was a span of 10 bases. The CDR3 contains 13 residues. The CDR3 spells CASSFSGTETQYF. The DNA for the CDR3 is TGTGCCAGCAGCTTTTCCGGGACGGAGACCCAGTACTTC.

The chain is built from TRBV28 and TRBJ2-1; no definite D call. Trimming removed 7 bases at V and 9 bases at J, with 13 bases between. Germline-derived CDR1 and CDR2 are MDHEN and SYDVKM. The CDR3 is 12 residues long. The DNA of the CDR3 is TGTGCCAGCACATCATCGGATGCTGAGCAGTTCTTC. Residues: CASTSSDAEQFF.

Only a few counts were recorded for this clonotype. The V and J genes are TRBV10-3 and TRBJ2-6; 9 bases fit TRBD2. Unmatched junction bases numbered 12, after V lost 8 bases and J lost 1 base. The germline gives CDR1 ENHRY, CDR2 SYGVKD. The CDR3 is 18 residues long. The CDR3 sequence: CAIGPPIAGASGANVLTF. The CDR3 nucleotides read TGTGCCATCGGACCACCTATAGCGGGAGCATCTGGGGCCAACGTCCTGACTTTC.

With regard to this clonotype: Compared with germline, one end of the junction differs, possibly owing to a read error. This rearrangement joins TRBV29-1 to TRBJ2-3; D uncertain. The germline V gene encodes CDR1 SQVTM and CDR2 ANQGSEA. The CDR3 length is 12 residues. The CDR3 DNA follows: TGCAGCGCCTATGCTTTACCGGATACGCATTATTTT. Its translation is CSAYALPDTHYF.

This clonotype came up many times. The chain uses TRBV11-2 and TRBJ2-3; D might be TRBD1 (5 bases). The CDR3 runs to 14 residues. The V and J ends lost 1 base and 6 bases respectively, with 11 bases between them. Germline V gene sequence: CDR1 SGHAT, CDR2 FQNNGV. The CDR3 DNA reads TGTGCCAGCAGCTTAGTTGGGGCGAGGGATACGCAGTATTTT. It codes for CASSLVGARDTQYF.

J is TRBJ2-2 and V is TRBV6-1; weak D call: TRBD2 (5 bases). Germline assignment: CDR1 MNHNS and CDR2 SASEGT. Trimming shortened V by 5 bases and J by 0 bases, and 16 bases separated the two germline ends. The CDR3 has 17 residues. CDR3 bases: TGTGCCAGCAGTCCCCGTCCGGTACTAGCGAACACCGGGGAGCTGTTTTTT. Amino acids: CASSPRPVLANTGELFF.

The chain carries TRBV19 and TRBJ2-7; no clear D. The CDR3 covers 17 residues. Trimming took off 4 bases at V and 6 bases at J, with 25 bases between the two ends. From germline, CDR1 is LNHDA and CDR2 SQIVND (reference sequence). CDR3 sequence reads: CASSTAHLRMVVGEQYF. Here the CDR3 DNA reads TGTGCCAGTAGTACGGCTCACCTGAGGATGGTGGTAGGCGAGCAGTACTTC.

In its sample, this clonotype was seen a few times. CDR3 sequence: CASSEVGSQETQYF. The DNA for the CDR3 is TGCGCCAGCAGTGAGGTCGGGTCTCAAGAGACCCAGTACTTC. The genes are TRBV10-1 and TRBJ2-5, with D unresolved. The CDR3 is made up of 14 amino acids. Trimming took off 2 bases at V and 2 bases at J, with 9 bases between the two ends. Germline-derived CDR1 and CDR2 are WNHNN and SYGVQD (reference sequence).

This clonotype was seen more than once but under ten times. At one of its ends the junction is not consistent with the germline gene, which may arise from a read error. CDR3 in DNA: TGTGCCAGCAGTCTCCGGAGCAAAGATACGCAGTATTTT. Amino acid sequence: CASSLRSKDTQYF. This rearrangement joins TRBV12-3 or TRBV12-4 to TRBJ2-3; no definite D call. This CDR3 comprises 13 residues.

The sample holds many counts of this clonotype. V gene TRBV11-2 combines with J gene TRBJ2-2; either TRBD1 or TRBD2 may fit D (5 bases each). Germline V gene lookup returns CDR1 SGHAT and CDR2 FQNNGV. V was cut by 5 bases and J by 5 bases, with 9 bases left in between. The CDR3 consists of 13 residues. The CDR3 nucleotides read TGTGCCAGCAGCCCATGGGGGACCGGGGAGCTGTTTTTT. It encodes CASSPWGTGELFF.

This clonotype was detected only a few times. The genes are TRBV27 and TRBJ2-2, with 12 bases identical to TRBD1. This CDR3 has 15 amino acids. J gave up 8 bases and V 4 bases, and 5 bases lay outside the gene matches. Germline lookup yields CDR1 MNHEY and CDR2 SMNVEV (reference sequence). CDR3 in amino acids: CASSSGTGGSGELFF. The CDR3 nucleotides are TGTGCCAGCAGTTCCGGGACAGGGGGCTCGGGGGAGCTGTTTTTT.

Many counts were recorded for this clonotype. The V call is TRBV7-3, the J call TRBJ2-2; 7 bases map to TRBD2. V gave up 5 bases and J gave up 8 bases; unmatched junction bases: 8. The CDR3 is 14 amino acids. CDR1 and CDR2 from the germline V gene are SGHTA and FQGTGA. For the CDR3, the DNA is TGTGCCAGCAGCCGAACCGGGACTACTGGGGAGCTGTTTTTT. The encoded protein is CASSRTGTTGELFF.

This clonotype was counted ten times or more. The chain links TRBV20-1 to TRBJ2-7; 7 bases are shared with TRBD2. The CDR3 contains 14 residues. V trimming: 1 base; J trimming: 3 bases; junction bases outside the gene matches: 6. In germline, CDR1 is DFQATT, CDR2 SNEGSKA (reference sequence). The CDR3 DNA sequence: TGCAGTGCTAGAGTCCCTAGCGGTCTCTACGAGCAGTACTTC. Translation: CSARVPSGLYEQYF.

The genes are TRBV5-1 and TRBJ2-1; 14 bases align to TRBD2. Germline V CDR1 and CDR2: SGHRS, YFSETQ. Trimming took 3 bases from V and 8 from J; bases not matched to a gene: 4. CDR3 length: 15 residues. CDR3 sequence: CASSSGTSGSHEQFF. CDR3 nucleotides: TGCGCCAGCAGCTCCGGGACTAGCGGGAGCCATGAGCAGTTCTTC.

At least ten counts were recorded for this clonotype. This chain joins TRBV20-1 and TRBJ2-7; D may be TRBD1 (5 bases). CDR1 and CDR2 (germline): DFQATT, SNEGSKA (reference sequence). The CDR3 length is 14 residues. The germline V and J ends were trimmed by 3 bases and 0 bases, with 12 bases remaining between them. In DNA, the CDR3 is TGCAGTGCTAGTCGTGCAGGGTCCTCCTACGAGCAGTACTTC. As protein: CSASRAGSSYEQYF.

The table lists this clonotype with a few counts. CDR3 in DNA: TGCGCCAGCAGCCAAGAAACAGGGAGTGAGCAGTTCTTC. Translation: CASSQETGSEQFF. V is TRBV4-3 and J is TRBJ2-1, with D possibly matching TRBD1 (6 bases). The V end lost 0 bases, the J end lost 9 bases, and 9 bases lay between the germline ends. CDR3 length equals 13 residues. CDR1 is LGHNA, CDR2 YSLEER, per germline.

The J gene is TRBJ2-2, the V gene TRBV10-2, with D perhaps assigned TRBD1 or TRBD2 (5 bases each). The germline V gene encodes CDR1 WSHSY and CDR2 SAAADI. This CDR3 is 15 amino acids long. V gave up 4 bases and J gave up 3 bases, with 12 bases separating them. The CDR3 loop is CASSGGTGYTGELFF. The CDR3 bases are TGCGCCAGCAGTGGAGGGACGGGCTACACCGGGGAGCTGTTTTTT.

This clonotype was found a few times. The chain joins TRBV27 to TRBJ2-7, with a tentative D call TRBD2 (5 bases). Germline values: CDR1 MNHEY, CDR2 SMNVEV (reference sequence). The CDR3 covers 13 residues. Trimming stripped 10 bases from V and 6 bases from J, with 19 bases between. The CDR3 DNA reads TGTGCCATAGCATCGAGGGCAGGTGCCGAGCAGTACTTC. This encodes CAIASRAGAEQYF.

This clonotype appeared a few times. The genes are TRBV20-1 and TRBJ2-7; 9 nucleotides align to TRBD2. Germline V gene data show CDR1 as DFQATT and CDR2 as SNEGSKA (reference sequence). This CDR3 has 13 amino acids. The junction had 3 bases not matched to a gene; V was cut back by 3 bases and J by 3 bases. Written as DNA, the CDR3 is TGCAGTGCTAGTGTAGCGGGAGTCTACGAGCAGTACTTC. Amino acids: CSASVAGVYEQYF.